The 16 T cell receptor beta chains listed next were all sequenced from one sample in a study of T cell responses to AZD1222 COVID-19 vaccine. The protocol was immunoSEQ multiplex PCR, while the TCRdb copy is restricted to in-frame clones and leaves out a portion. The table lists tens of thousands of clones, more than 90% of them singletons. Sequenced here: peripheral blood, sampled on day 0 of AZD1222 vaccination. The receptor source for this set is an adult in good health.

The chain is built from TRBV29-1 and TRBJ1-5; D gene uncertain. Germline CDR1 reads SQVTM; CDR2 reads ANQGSEA. Trimming cost V 7 bases and J 5 bases, with 18 bases left between them. The length of the CDR3 is 14 residues. The CDR3 sequence is CSARTRGPDQPQHF. The CDR3 DNA reads as TGCAGCGCCCGGACCCGTGGACCAGATCAGCCCCAGCATTTT.

This clone was observed a few times. The V and J genes are TRBV30 and TRBJ1-5, with 7 bases that match TRBD1. J lost 7 bases, V lost 2 bases, and 8 bases had no gene match. The germline V gene encodes CDR1 GTSNPN and CDR2 SVGIG (reference sequence). This CDR3 comprises 14 residues. The CDR3 reads CAWSTMTGSQPQHF. CDR3 nucleotide sequence: TGTGCCTGGAGTACAATGACAGGGAGCCAGCCCCAGCATTTT.

The V and J genes are TRBV5-5 and TRBJ2-5; the match to TRBD2 covers 8 bases. Trimming cost V 5 bases and J 4 bases; bases outside gene matches: 10. The CDR3 is 15 amino acids. CDR1 SGHKS and CDR2 YYEKEE come from the germline V gene (reference sequence). The CDR3 region has the DNA TGTGCCAGCAGATCCGGAGCGGGGGTTCGAGAGACCCAGTACTTC. Residues: CASRSGAGVRETQYF.

The genes are TRBV7-2 and TRBJ2-2; the D gene is possibly TRBD1 (5 bases). V lost 2 bases and J 7 bases, leaving 8 bases between the germline ends. This CDR3 region has 13 residues. Per the germline V gene, CDR1 is SGHTA and CDR2 is FQGNSA. CDR3 sequence: CASSLMGHGELFF. The CDR3 DNA sequence: TGTGCCAGCAGCTTAATGGGGCACGGGGAGCTGTTTTTT.

This chain joins TRBV5-4 and TRBJ1-3; 7 nucleotides match TRBD1. The CDR3 has 16 amino acids. V gave up 2 bases and J gave up 2 bases; unmatched junction bases: 7. Germline V gene data show CDR1 as SGHNT and CDR2 as YYREEE (reference sequence). The chain's CDR3 is CASSLSGGVPGNTIYF. The DNA of the CDR3 is TGTGCCAGCAGCTTATCAGGGGGGGTGCCTGGAAACACCATATATTTT.

The rearrangement joins TRBV5-1 to TRBJ2-6; 7 bases are shared with TRBD1. V dropped 4 bases and J dropped 0; count of bases not matched to a gene: 10. Germline CDR1 SGHRS, CDR2 YFSETQ. The length of the CDR3 is 18 residues. The CDR3 protein is CASSDRDSIYSGANVLTF. DNA for the CDR3: TGCGCCAGCAGCGACCGGGACAGTATTTACTCTGGGGCCAACGTCCTGACTTTC.

This clone is labeled medium-sized. This sequence joins TRBV30 and TRBJ1-5, with D hard to call. This CDR3 has 13 amino acids. The germline V gene encodes CDR1 GTSNPN and CDR2 SVGIG (reference sequence). Trimming removed 4 bases from V and 1 base from J, with 8 bases in between. The CDR3 protein is CAWTLQSNQPQHF. The CDR3 region has the DNA TGTGCCTGGACCCTGCAAAGCAATCAGCCCCAGCATTTT.

The chain carries TRBV11-3 and TRBJ1-2, with a weak D call TRBD1 (5 bases). CDR3 length: 14 residues. V gave up 1 base and J gave up 4 bases, with 10 bases separating them. Per germline, CDR1 SGHNT and CDR2 YENEEA. The CDR3 DNA sequence: TGTGCCAGCAGCTTAGGGGACGGAGCCTATGGCTACACCTTC. This gives the protein CASSLGDGAYGYTF.

The rearrangement uses TRBV20-1 and TRBJ2-5; D is perhaps TRBD2 (5 bases). Germline assignment: CDR1 DFQATT and CDR2 SNEGSKA (reference sequence). Trimming left V 3 bases short and J 2 bases short, with 13 bases between. This CDR3 contains 14 residues. The CDR3 bases are TGCAGTGCTAGTCAAACGGGGAGACAAGAGACCCAGTACTTC. This translates into CSASQTGRQETQYF.

The V call is TRBV7-2, the J call TRBJ2-7; D uncertain. Between the trimmed V and J ends, which lost 1 base and 12 bases, there was a span of 10 bases. The CDR3 runs to 11 residues. The germline gives CDR1 SGHTA, CDR2 FQGNSA. The CDR3 sequence: CASSLVENGYF. CDR3 nucleotide sequence: TGTGCCAGCAGCTTAGTAGAGAACGGGTACTTC.

CDR3 in DNA: TGTGCCAGCAGCTTATTGGACAGGGACGACGAGCAGTACTTC. It is translated as CASSLLDRDDEQYF. The rearrangement joins TRBV11-3 to TRBJ2-7; 8 bases fit TRBD1. After removal of 2 bases from V and 5 bases from J, the junction contained 5 bases not matched to a gene. Germline V gene lookup returns CDR1 SGHNT and CDR2 YENEEA. The CDR3 covers 14 residues.

J is TRBJ2-3 and V is TRBV21-1; the DNA was not used to check the table's D call, TRBD1. TRBV21-1 is classified as a pseudogene. The CDR3 covers 15 residues. The DNA of the CDR3 is TGTGCCAGCAGCAAAGGTCAGGGGGTCCCAGATACGCAGTATTTT. Amino acid sequence: CASSKGQGVPDTQYF.

This clone was counted once. V and J are TRBV7-3 and TRBJ1-2; unclear D gene. CDR1 SGHTA and CDR2 FQGTGA come from the germline V gene. The CDR3 covers 12 residues. V gave up 0 bases and J gave up 7 bases, with 6 bases separating them. The CDR3 DNA reads as TGTGCCAGCAGCTTAACAGGAGCTGGCTACACCTTC. Translation gives CASSLTGAGYTF.

This chain links TRBV11-3 with TRBJ2-7, with 8 bases identical to TRBD2. Germline lookup yields CDR1 SGHNT and CDR2 YENEEA. V trimming: 5 bases; J trimming: 2 bases; junction bases outside the gene matches: 8. The CDR3 has 15 amino acids. CDR3 sequence (DNA): TGTGCCAGCAGCCCGCTAGCGGGTGGGACCTACGAGCAGTACTTC. Its protein product is CASSPLAGGTYEQYF.

The CDR3 loop is CASSASGSGQFF. In DNA form, the CDR3 reads TGTGCCAGCAGCGCTAGCGGGAGTGGGCAGTTCTTC. The chain combines TRBV7-3 with TRBJ2-1; 10 bases are a match to TRBD2. CDR1 is SGHTA, CDR2 FQGTGA, per germline. The J segment lost 12 bases and the V segment lost 5 bases, leaving 4 bases of the junction unmatched. The CDR3 sequence is 12 residues long. The full variable domain, in which reference TRBV7-3 and TRBJ2-1 provide the parts outside the CDR3, is GAGVSQTPSNKVTEKGKYVELRCDPISGHTALYWYRQSLGQGPEFLIYFQGTGAADDSGLPNDRFFAVRPEGSVSTLKIQRTERGDSAVYLCASSASGSGQFFGPGTRLTVL.

The chain employs TRBV9 and TRBJ1-6, with 7 bases identical to TRBD1. CDR1 is SGDLS and CDR2 is YYNGEE in the germline V gene. The ends lost 0 bases at V and 4 bases at J; junction bases unmatched: 1. The CDR3 sequence is 15 residues long. CDR3 nucleotides: TGTGCCAGCAGCGTAGAGGGGGCATATAATTCACCCCTCCACTTT. It yields the protein CASSVEGAYNSPLHF. The whole variable domain, filled in from reference TRBV9 and TRBJ1-6, reads DSGVTQTPKHLITATGQRVTLRCSPRSGDLSVYWYQQSLDQGLQFLIQYYNGEERAKGNILERFSAQQFPDLHSELNLSSLELGDSALYFCASSVEGAYNSPLHFGNGTRLTVT.